This TCR beta chain was sequenced during a study of STAT5B mutations in CD4+ large granular lymphocyte leukemia. Broader study findings: Main leukemic clonotypes were patient-specific, but roughly 25% appeared at low frequency elsewhere.

This clone was picked up one time. Its matching antigen is unknown. Assay: immunoSEQ multiplex PCR; the TCRdb copy retains only in-frame clones and omits some. The sample contains about 38,000 clones, 70% to 80% of which appear only once. The material sequenced was CD4+ T cells from blood buffy coats. The TCR comes from a human donor in good health.

The CDR3 sequence is CASSWGLSSYNSPLHF. The CDR3 DNA follows: TGTGCCAGCAGTTGGGGACTTAGCTCCTATAATTCACCCCTCCACTTT. The chain couples TRBV6-5 to TRBJ1-6, with D maybe TRBD1 (5 bases). From germline, CDR1 is MNHEY and CDR2 SVGAGI. This CDR3 comprises 16 residues. The V end lost 4 bases, the J end lost 0 bases, and 10 bases lay between the germline ends.